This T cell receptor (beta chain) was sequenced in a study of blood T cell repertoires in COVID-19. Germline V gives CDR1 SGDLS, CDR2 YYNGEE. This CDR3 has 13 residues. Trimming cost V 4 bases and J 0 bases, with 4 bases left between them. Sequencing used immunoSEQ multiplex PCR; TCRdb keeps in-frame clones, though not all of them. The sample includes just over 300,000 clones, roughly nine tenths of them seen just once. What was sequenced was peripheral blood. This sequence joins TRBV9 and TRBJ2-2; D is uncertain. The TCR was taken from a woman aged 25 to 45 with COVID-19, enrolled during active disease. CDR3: CASSPANTGELFF. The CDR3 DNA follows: TGTGCCAGCAGCCCGGCGAACACCGGGGAGCTGTTTTTT.